This T cell receptor beta chain was captured in a study of molecular identifiers for immune sequencing clone quantification. TCRdb recomputed calls from the PCR reads with MiXCR, one row per CDR3 protein. The profile shows about half a million distinct CDR3 sequences, about a fifth of them singletons. This clonotype was seen at least ten times. This TCR derives from a human donor in good health. Some libraries in this study had Jurkat cell RNA spiked in. Specimen: naive CD8+ T cells from blood, with Jurkat cell RNA spiked in. As to subset: FACS-sorted CD8+CD4-CCR7+CD45RA+ naive T cells.

CDR3 sequence: CASSQVWTGTSTDTQYF. The CDR3 DNA reads as TGCGCCAGCAGCCAAGTCTGGACAGGGACCAGCACAGATACGCAGTATTTT. The V and J genes are TRBV4-1 and TRBJ2-3; TRBD1 agrees at 8 bases. Germline CDR1 MGHRA, CDR2 YSYEKL. The V and J ends lost 1 base and 0 bases, in that order; junction bases with no gene match: 6. The length of the CDR3 is 17 residues.